This T cell receptor (beta chain) was retrieved from a study of blood T cell repertoires in COVID-19. In the study overall: The samples span acute and convalescent COVID-19 from the United States, Italy and Spain.

This CDR3 is built from 13 residues. Germline V gives CDR1 SNHLY, CDR2 FYNNEI. Trimming cost V 2 bases and J 4 bases; bases outside gene matches: 1. In the original workflow: Amplification with reference gene primers provided the estimates of nucleated cell counts. Here immunoSEQ multiplex PCR was the method, and the copy in TCRdb shows in-frame clones only, minus some. From that table come the V and J calls and clone size; the DNA was used to work out D and trimming. The sample includes roughly 260,000 clones, about 87% seen only once; the top ten take under 4.5%. This clonotype was obtained from a man aged 60-69 years who had recovered from COVID-19. V usage is TRBV2 and J usage is TRBJ2-5, with TRBD1 matching 7 bases. Sequenced input: peripheral blood. The CDR3 coding sequence is TGTGCCAGCAGTGAATACAGGGGAGAGACCCAGTACTTC. This translates into CASSEYRGETQYF.